The 22 T cell receptor beta chains given below trace back to one sample, sequenced in a study of beta chain features in type 1 diabetes. General study findings and limits: Type 1 diabetes patients had TCRB CDR3s that were shorter (moderately but significantly so) in all four CD4+ subsets.

The sequenced template was cDNA made from the entire isolated RNA. The repertoire was sequenced with immunoSEQ multiplex PCR; TCRdb's copy has only in-frame clones and lacks some. The repertoire holds over 120,000 clones, with 10% to 15% as singletons. Their cognate antigens are unknown. Specimen: central memory CD4+ T cells from blood. These TCRs come from a man younger than 35 with type 1 diabetes.

This clone was detected only a few times. The junction shows a germline mismatch at one end, possibly a read error. The chain employs TRBV4-1 and TRBJ2-7, with D uncertain. Germline assignment: CDR1 MGHRA and CDR2 YSYEKL. The CDR3 is 15 amino acids. The DNA for the CDR3 is TGTGCCAGCAGCCAAGATCCCGGGCGCTCCTACGAGCAGTACTTC. This gives the protein CASSQDPGRSYEQYF.

This clone showed up just a few times. This rearrangement joins TRBV28 to TRBJ2-3; 11 positions agree with TRBD2. J gave up 2 bases and V 10 bases, and 5 bases lay outside the gene matches. Germline CDR1 and CDR2: MDHEN and SYDVKM. There are 14 residues in the CDR3. CDR3 coding DNA: TGTGCCATCCAGACTAGCGGGGTCACAGATACGCAGTATTTT. Translated: CAIQTSGVTDTQYF.

This clone appeared a few times. The chain is built from TRBV9 and TRBJ2-2; perhaps TRBD1 as D (6 bases). The ends were cut back, 4 bases at V and 1 base at J, with 11 bases in the middle. Germline loops: CDR1 SGDLS, CDR2 YYNGEE. This CDR3 contains 15 residues. The CDR3 sequence is CASSPGTRNTGELFF. As DNA, the CDR3 is TGTGCCAGCAGCCCCGGGACAAGGAACACCGGGGAGCTGTTTTTT.

V usage is TRBV5-4 and J usage is TRBJ1-2, with D uncertain. V gave up 6 bases and J gave up 3 bases, with 12 bases separating them. This CDR3 has 13 residues. Germline V gene sequence: CDR1 SGHNT, CDR2 YYREEE (reference sequence). The CDR3 DNA reads as TGTGCCAGCACCCCTCAGGTTGACTATGGCTACACCTTC. It yields the protein CASTPQVDYGYTF.

This clone was seen only a few times. The chain employs TRBV7-8 and TRBJ2-1; possible D gene TRBD1, 6 bases. Germline assignment: CDR1 SGHVS and CDR2 FQNEAQ. CDR3 size: 15 residues. The V end was cut by 5 bases, the J end by 1 base, with 12 bases between. The CDR3 reads CASSLQGQSYNEQFF. CDR3 bases: TGTGCCAGCAGCCTTCAGGGGCAATCCTACAATGAGCAGTTCTTC.

This clone was seen a handful of times. V and J are TRBV27 and TRBJ1-5; possible D gene TRBD1, 5 bases. CDR1 is MNHEY, CDR2 SMNVEV, per germline (reference sequence). Trimming took off 5 bases at V and 3 bases at J, with 14 bases between the two ends. The CDR3 is made up of 15 amino acids. For the CDR3, the DNA is TGTGCCAGCAGTCCCCAACCAGGGTCCAATCAGCCCCAGCATTTT. Translated, it gives CASSPQPGSNQPQHF.

This clone was found a few times. The rearrangement links TRBV18 to TRBJ1-4; possibly TRBD1 for D (5 bases). This CDR3 comprises 15 residues. Between the trimmed V and J ends, which lost 3 bases and 7 bases, there was a span of 15 bases. Germline lookup yields CDR1 KGHSH and CDR2 LQKENI. In nucleotides, the CDR3 is TGTGCCAGCTCACCCGATCGGCAGGGCGGTGAAAAACTGTTTTTT. Its translation is CASSPDRQGGEKLFF.

This clone was counted between two and nine times. The gene calls are TRBV6-1 and TRBJ1-2; D call uncertain. This CDR3 has 13 amino acids. CDR1 and CDR2 (germline): MNHNS, SASEGT. Trimming took off 2 bases at V and 9 bases at J, with 13 bases between the two ends. The CDR3 spells CASSEPRRARYTF. The CDR3 region has the DNA TGTGCCAGCAGTGAACCCCGCCGGGCCCGCTACACCTTC.

This clone was counted between two and nine times. The rearrangement joins TRBV11-2 to TRBJ1-2, with D unresolved. The CDR3 length is 12 residues. The germline V gene has CDR1 SGHAT and CDR2 FQNNGV. Trimming shortened V by 5 bases and J by 8 bases, and 12 bases separated the two germline ends. CDR3 residues: CASSAGLAGYTF. The CDR3 DNA sequence: TGTGCCAGCAGCGCCGGACTGGCCGGCTACACCTTC.

The chain links TRBV19 to TRBJ1-5; no firm D call. From germline, CDR1 is LNHDA and CDR2 SQIVND (reference sequence). This CDR3 region has 13 residues. Trimming took 6 bases from V and 7 from J, leaving 13 bases between them. CDR3 in amino acids: CASSSSPAQPQHF. CDR3 sequence (DNA): TGTGCCAGTAGCAGTTCACCCGCCCAGCCCCAGCATTTT.

This clone turned up a few times. J is TRBJ1-5 and V is TRBV30; 7 bases line up with TRBD1. CDR3 length equals 13 residues. Per germline, CDR1 GTSNPN and CDR2 SVGIG (reference sequence). The junction had 3 bases not matched to a gene; V was cut back by 4 bases and J by 3 bases. DNA for the CDR3: TGTGCCTGGAACAGGGGCTTCAATCAGCCCCAGCATTTT. Protein product: CAWNRGFNQPQHF.

V gene TRBV7-3 combines with J gene TRBJ2-7; TRBD2 matches 13 bases. V shed 5 bases and J 1 base; nucleotides not matched to a gene: 2. The CDR3 has 15 residues. Germline loops: CDR1 SGHTA, CDR2 FQGTGA. For the CDR3, the DNA is TGTGCCAGCAGCCGGACTAGCGGGGGTTCCTACGAGCAGTACTTC. Encoded protein: CASSRTSGGSYEQYF.

This clone was picked up a small number of times. This sequence joins TRBV10-3 and TRBJ2-7; a weak D match, TRBD2 (6 bases). V shed 0 bases and J shed 4 bases, with 10 bases lying between them. The germline V gene has CDR1 ENHRY and CDR2 SYGVKD. The CDR3 runs 14 residues. This CDR3 is CAISESNSGYEQYF. The CDR3 DNA is TGTGCCATCAGTGAGTCTAATAGCGGATACGAGCAGTACTTC.

The table lists this clone with a few counts. Other DNA sequences in this specimen translate into the identical CDR3. This chain links TRBV6-6 with TRBJ2-7; D is uncertain. This CDR3 comprises 11 residues. CDR1 and CDR2 (germline): MNHNY, SVGAGI (reference sequence). Trimming pared 5 bases from V and 5 bases from J, leaving 7 bases between. CDR3 coding DNA: TGTGCCAGCAGTCGATCGAACGAGCAGTACTTC. Amino acids: CASSRSNEQYF.

This chain links TRBV9 with TRBJ2-7; 8 positions match TRBD2. This CDR3 has 15 residues. Trimming cost V 0 bases and J 1 base; bases outside gene matches: 3. Germline-derived CDR1 and CDR2 are SGDLS and YYNGEE. As DNA, the CDR3 is TGTGCCAGCAGCGTAGAGGGCGGGGGGTCCTACGAGCAGTACTTC. Translation: CASSVEGGGSYEQYF.

A note on this clone: Other DNA sequences within the sample encode an identical CDR3. This rearrangement joins TRBV29-1 to TRBJ1-1; 7 nucleotides align to TRBD1. Germline loops: CDR1 SQVTM, CDR2 ANQGSEA. This CDR3 comprises 14 residues. V was pared by 4 bases and J by 1 base, with 6 bases of the junction left unmatched. The CDR3 sequence: CSVGAGTANTEAFF. The CDR3 coding sequence is TGCAGCGTTGGGGCCGGGACAGCGAACACTGAAGCTTTCTTT.

This clone has more than one count but fewer than ten. The chain carries TRBV11-3 and TRBJ1-6; D unclear. The germline V gene encodes CDR1 SGHNT and CDR2 YENEEA. V was cut by 10 bases and J by 9 bases, with 19 bases left in between. This CDR3 spans 14 amino acids. This CDR3 reads CANPQLGYGSPLHF. The CDR3 DNA follows: TGTGCCAACCCGCAACTAGGGTACGGTTCACCCCTCCACTTT.

This clone was seen a handful of times. The chain joins TRBV11-2 to TRBJ2-7; tentatively, D is TRBD1 (6 bases). Trimming removed 2 bases from V and 5 bases from J, with 13 bases in between. The CDR3 covers 14 residues. Germline loops: CDR1 SGHAT, CDR2 FQNNGV. CDR3 DNA: TGTGCCAGCAGCTTAACAGTCAGGGGCCACGAGCAGTACTTC. Translated: CASSLTVRGHEQYF.

The rearrangement links TRBV5-1 to TRBJ1-1; D remains unclear. CDR1 and CDR2 from the germline V gene are SGHRS and YFSETQ. The CDR3 has 13 residues. V was clipped by 3 bases and J by 1 base, with 7 bases between them. The CDR3 sequence: CASSYERNTEAFF. The CDR3 nucleotides are TGCGCCAGCAGCTACGAACGGAACACTGAAGCTTTCTTT.

This clone was observed a handful of times. This chain joins TRBV27 and TRBJ2-2, with a weak D call TRBD2 (6 bases). The length of the CDR3 is 17 residues. Germline loops: CDR1 MNHEY, CDR2 SMNVEV (reference sequence). V was shortened by 5 bases and J by 8 bases, with 24 bases between the two germline ends. The chain's CDR3 is CASSPGPGQGGLGELFF. CDR3 coding DNA: TGTGCCAGCAGTCCAGGGCCCGGGCAGGGAGGTTTAGGGGAGCTGTTTTTT.

The chain links TRBV10-2 to TRBJ2-5, with D possibly called TRBD1 or TRBD2 (5 bases each). Germline-derived CDR1 and CDR2 are WSHSY and SAAADI. The CDR3 spans 14 residues. Trimming took off 4 bases at V and 3 bases at J, with 12 bases between the two ends. This CDR3 reads CASSVRDAEETQYF. In DNA form, the CDR3 reads TGCGCCAGCAGTGTCCGGGACGCCGAAGAGACCCAGTACTTC.

The genes are TRBV27 and TRBJ2-3; the D is unclear. CDR1 is MNHEY and CDR2 is SMNVEV in the germline V gene (reference sequence). The V end was cut by 5 bases, the J end by 3 bases, with 15 bases between. This CDR3 spans 15 amino acids. The CDR3 DNA follows: TGTGCCAGCAGTCCCTCTTTATTTGGGACAGATACGCAGTATTTT. This gives the protein CASSPSLFGTDTQYF.